This T cell receptor beta chain came from a study of T cell responses to AZD1222 COVID-19 vaccine (dated by TCRdb to the early 2020s). Broadly, across the study: AZD1222 recipients with second doses at about 4 weeks or about 12 weeks were pooled, because spike-specific TCR depth and breadth did not differ between schedules. A total of 230 to 250 trial participants underwent TCR sequencing, of whom about 210 had received two doses of AZD1222 and roughly 26 had received two doses of the MenACWY control vaccine. Trial participants were enrolled by age into subgroups of 18-55, 56-69 and 70-plus years, and around 140, 26 and 57 TCR-sequenced participants, respectively, were included in these subgroups. Study-level results and caveats: The 56-69-year group was small, and its depth increase did not reach significance, likely because of low power. Only five to seven AZD1222 recipients were SARS-CoV-2 seropositive at baseline, limiting conclusions about previously exposed vaccinees. Spike-specific TCR breadth and depth rose significantly after two AZD1222 doses compared with day 0 and with MenACWY recipients. CD4 TCRs associated with the vaccine covered the entire spike protein, and the dominant responses were in regions 160-218 and 743-854. Because no day 14 peak-response samples were available, the repertoires could be characterized only after the peak T cell response. Most participants were white British and females outnumbered males, and the authors suggested that clonal diversity may have been underestimated. Reportedly, almost half of the unique spike-specific TCRs recognized epitopes lying outside the regions that are mutated in the B.1.351 and B.1.1.7 variants.

The time point label on this specimen signifies: baseline before first vaccination. The vaccinee samples were drawn from two UK trials, COV001 and COV002, one of which was a single-blind randomized controlled phase 2/3 trial testing AZD1222 (ChAdOx1 nCoV-19) in healthy adults. For TCRbeta chain sequencing, PBMC samples were collected from trial participants at day 0 and at day 28 after the second dose. The CDR3 regions of human TCRbeta chains were analyzed by immunosequencing. Per the authors' processing: Repertoire TCRs were checked for matches against a reference library of SARS-CoV-2-specific TCRs that had been generated using the MIRA antigen-specificity platform. Breadth was defined as the fraction of unique TCRs that were SARS-CoV-2-associated, and depth was defined as the fraction of total T cells that were SARS-CoV-2-associated. Using the MIRA data, every spike-specific TCR was mapped to the spike region that the TCR reacted to and assigned to either a CD4 or a CD8 class. Log10-transformed breadth and depth values were compared by one-way ANOVA with Sidak's multiple comparisons tests. TCRdb mirrors the immuneACCESS table, restricted to in-frame sequences. Some clones are absent from its copies; in checked studies, under half trace to an unresolved V gene, and the reason for the others is unknown. V and J calls and clone size are as listed in that table; D and trimming were resolved from the DNA. The sample records about 130,000 clones, around 84% of which are singletons. Less than 15% of the sample rests with the top ten.

In its sample, this clone was seen once. Its target antigen remains unknown. Base quality data are lacking; no much larger clone is found one base away. The input for sequencing was peripheral blood, taken on day 0 of AZD1222 vaccination. The receptor comes from an adult in good health.

This receptor carries the CDR3 CASSVTGEQYNEQFF. The nucleotide sequence is given as TGTGCCAGCAGCGTGACAGGGGAACAGTACAATGAGCAGTTCTTC. This receptor chain uses TRBV9 and TRBJ2-1, and TRBD1 matches 8 of the central bases. At the junction V is shortened by 2 bases and J by 4 bases; bases outside the gene matches: 5. The CDR3 goes from the cysteine to the phenylalanine over 15 residues. The only DNA kept is the CDR3, 45 bases in frame from the first base. CDR1 and CDR2 are drawn from the germline V gene: SGDLS, YYNGEE.